Listed here are 16 T cell receptor beta chains from one sample, sequenced in a study of cytomegalovirus exposure and HLA in healthy donors. In the PCR, 60 Vbeta and 13 Jbeta primers were used. TCRdb's copy holds only in-frame clones and misses some; the assay was immunoSEQ multiplex PCR. The data contain some 52,000 clones, 55% to 85% of them singletons. The source material was PBMCs. These receptors originate from a woman in her fifties or sixties in good health and CMV-seronegative.

This rearrangement joins TRBV6-1 to TRBJ2-7; 10 nucleotides match TRBD1. This CDR3 has 15 amino acids. The V and J ends lost 4 bases and 4 bases, in that order; junction bases with no gene match: 7. The germline CDR1 and CDR2 sequences are MNHNS and SASEGT. The CDR3 nucleotides are TGTGCCAGCAGTGTGGGGACAGGGGTTTTTTACGAGCAGTACTTC. Its translation is CASSVGTGVFYEQYF.

For the CDR3, the DNA is TGTGCCAGCAGTAGAGTGGATGGCTACACCTTC. It yields the protein CASSRVDGYTF. The chain employs TRBV28 and TRBJ1-2; D not certain. V was shortened by 5 bases and J by 6 bases, with 7 bases between the two germline ends. Germline V gives CDR1 MDHEN, CDR2 SYDVKM. The CDR3 is 11 amino acids.

The chain combines TRBV5-4 with TRBJ1-1; the match to TRBD1 covers 8 bases. With V trimmed by 7 bases and J by 0 bases, 8 bases remained unmatched. In germline, CDR1 is SGHNT, CDR2 YYREEE (reference sequence). This CDR3 spans 15 amino acids. CDR3 amino acids: CASAPGTGVNTEAFF. The CDR3 DNA follows: TGTGCCAGCGCCCCCGGGACAGGCGTGAACACTGAAGCTTTCTTT. Full variable domain (missing parts from reference TRBV5-4 and TRBJ1-1): ETGVTQSPTHLIKTRGQQVTLRCSSQSGHNTVSWYQQALGQGPQFIFQYYREEENGRGNFPPRFSGLQFPNYSSELNVNALELDDSALYLCASAPGTGVNTEAFFGQGTRLTVV.

The chain joins TRBV11-1 to TRBJ2-5, with a tentative D call TRBD2 (6 bases). Trimming took off 0 bases at V and 3 bases at J, with 17 bases between the two ends. Germline V gene lookup returns CDR1 SGHAT and CDR2 FQDESV (reference sequence). The CDR3 contains 17 residues. The CDR3: CASSLATRRWGEETQYF. The CDR3, as DNA: TGTGCCAGCAGCTTAGCGACTAGGAGGTGGGGAGAAGAGACCCAGTACTTC.

This clone was seen a few times. CDR3: CASSQDTAGVPYNEQFF. The CDR3 DNA is TGCGCCAGCAGCCAAGACACAGCGGGGGTCCCCTACAATGAGCAGTTCTTC. The chain recombines TRBV4-3 with TRBJ2-1, with 8 bases fitting TRBD2. V lost 0 bases and J lost 2; bases outside the gene matches: 6. CDR1 LGHNA and CDR2 YSLEER come from the germline V gene. There are 17 residues in the CDR3.

The CDR3 bases are TGCGCCAGCCCCTGCAGGGCTCGGTACGAGCAGTACTTC. It translates to CASPCRARYEQYF. V and J are TRBV4-1 and TRBJ2-7; D is possibly TRBD1 (5 bases). In germline, CDR1 is MGHRA, CDR2 YSYEKL. CDR3 size: 13 residues. V gave up 8 bases and J gave up 4 bases, with 15 bases separating them.

The V gene is TRBV27, the J gene TRBJ2-1; TRBD2 aligns across 12 bases. Germline V gene data show CDR1 as MNHEY and CDR2 as SMNVEV (reference sequence). The CDR3 extends over 17 amino acids. J gave up 7 bases and V 0 bases, and 7 bases lay outside the gene matches. The CDR3 DNA sequence: TGTGCCAGCAGTTTATCGATTCTAGCGGGGGGGCCGAATGAGCAGTTCTTC. Amino acids: CASSLSILAGGPNEQFF.

J is TRBJ1-5 and V is TRBV4-2; weak D call: TRBD1 (6 bases). Looked up from germline, CDR1 is LGHNA and CDR2 is YNFKEQ. The V gene lost 0 bases and the J gene lost 0 bases, with 18 bases spanning the gap. The CDR3 is made up of 19 amino acids. Here the CDR3 reads CASSQEDNRAAGSNQPQHF. CDR3 DNA: TGTGCCAGCAGCCAAGAAGACAACAGGGCGGCGGGTAGCAATCAGCCCCAGCATTTT.

The chain joins TRBV6-4 to TRBJ2-7; 9 nucleotides align to TRBD1. V gave up 4 bases and J gave up 7 bases; unmatched junction bases: 5. Germline V CDR1 and CDR2: MRHNA, SNTAGT. The CDR3 runs 13 residues. The CDR3 loop reads CASSAGQGGEQYF. In DNA, the CDR3 is TGTGCCAGCAGTGCGGGACAGGGAGGGGAGCAGTACTTC.

The CDR3: CASSYSGVQETQYF. In DNA form, the CDR3 reads TGCGCCAGCAGTTATAGCGGGGTCCAAGAGACCCAGTACTTC. This sequence joins TRBV5-1 and TRBJ2-5; 8 bases align to TRBD2. The trim removed 5 bases at V and 1 base at J, leaving 4 bases unmatched. The CDR3 loop spans 14 amino acids. Germline V gene sequence: CDR1 SGHRS, CDR2 YFSETQ.

The V call is TRBV23-1, the J call TRBJ2-1, with 9 bases lining up with TRBD1. TRBV23-1 is an ORF, with its function uncertain. The V gene end was trimmed by 2 bases and the J gene end by 5 bases; junction bases not matched to a gene: 4. This CDR3 contains 15 residues. CDR3 nucleotide sequence: TGCGCCAGCAGTCAACTAGGGACAGGGAACAATGAGCAGTTCTTC. It yields the protein CASSQLGTGNNEQFF.

The chain is built from TRBV5-8 and TRBJ1-2; unclear D gene. V was cut by 6 bases and J by 5 bases, with 17 bases left in between. Looked up from germline, CDR1 is SGHTS and CDR2 is YDEGEE. The CDR3 is made up of 14 amino acids. CDR3 in DNA: TGTGCCAGCATTTATGTCCCCTACGCTTATGGCTACACCTTC. It yields the protein CASIYVPYAYGYTF.

This chain connects TRBV7-8 to TRBJ2-5; possible D gene TRBD2, 5 bases. This CDR3 has 17 amino acids. V was trimmed by 8 bases and J by 4 bases, leaving 26 bases between them. Germline V gives CDR1 SGHVS, CDR2 FQNEAQ. Here the CDR3 reads CASDVSRTGRVGETQYF. The CDR3 bases are TGTGCCAGCGACGTTAGTAGGACTGGGCGAGTCGGAGAGACCCAGTACTTC.

Only a few counts were recorded for this clone. V gene TRBV6-6 combines with J gene TRBJ2-7; 7 bases agree with TRBD2. This CDR3 region has 13 residues. V lost 7 bases to trimming and J lost 5 bases; unmatched junction nucleotides: 8. Germline CDR1 reads MNHNY; CDR2 reads SVGAGI (reference sequence). The CDR3 DNA reads TGTGCCAGCACCTGGACGGGGGGAAACGAGCAGTACTTC. Translating it yields CASTWTGGNEQYF.

This chain uses TRBV27 with TRBJ2-1; D is perhaps TRBD2 (6 bases). The germline V and J ends were trimmed by 2 bases and 9 bases, with 11 bases remaining between them. Looked up from germline, CDR1 is MNHEY and CDR2 is SMNVEV (reference sequence). This CDR3 has 13 amino acids. This CDR3 reads CASSLGGAVEQFF. Here the CDR3 DNA reads TGTGCCAGCAGTTTAGGAGGGGCCGTTGAGCAGTTCTTC.

The chain couples TRBV6-5 to TRBJ1-1; D is unclear. The length of the CDR3 is 15 residues. Trimming removed 7 bases from V and 0 bases from J, with 15 bases in between. CDR1 and CDR2 from the germline V gene are MNHEY and SVGAGI. The CDR3 loop reads CASTPALGMNTEAFF. In nucleotides, the CDR3 is TGTGCCAGCACGCCCGCCCTAGGAATGAACACTGAAGCTTTCTTT.